This T cell receptor (beta chain) is drawn from a study of blood T cell repertoires in COVID-19 (dated by TCRdb to between 2020 and 2021). With respect to the entire study: Samples from collaborators originated in the United States, Italy and Spain and spanned both the acute and convalescent phases of COVID-19. The material from the prospective study consisted of cDNA or gDNA derived from T cells, B-cell-depleted T cells, or PBMCs. Subjects who had been exposed to COVID-19, were actively infected with it, or had recovered from it provided the deeply sampled blood TCRbeta repertoires that made up the dataset. The repertoires were released in a freely available public database intended as a resource for research on the immune response to SARS-CoV-2. The samples were drawn from two sources: the first 160 participants of the ongoing ImmuneRACE study, and 1,200 or so subjects contributed by 6 global collaborators. Nearly every sample came with metadata listing a de-identified subject ID, COVID-19 status, age in years and sex. HLA class I and class II types, where available, came from metadata supplied by the sample provider rather than from assay-based typing.

In the case of this clone: The target of this receptor is not known. Base qualities were left out, and no much larger clone turns up one base away.

V gives up 0 bases and J gives up 4 bases, and the segment between their germline ends measures 14 bases. The CDR3 starts with the cysteine, ends with the phenylalanine, and has 16 residues. Kept here is only the CDR3 DNA, which spans 48 bases and is read in frame from base 1. CDR1 and CDR2 are drawn from the germline V gene: SGDLS, YYNGEE. The immunoSEQ Assay, a bias-controlled multiplex PCR, was used to amplify TCRbeta CDR3 regions from genomic DNA. The paper's processing steps were these. Within the assay, amplification of reference gene primers was used to estimate how many nucleated cells each sample contained. To quantify the absolute abundance of each unique TCRbeta CDR3 rearrangement, sequence reads were collapsed and filtered. For each sample, productive Simpson clonality was calculated as the square root of Simpson's diversity index across productive rearrangements. TCRdb holds this immuneACCESS table with in-frame rearrangements only. Some clones are missing; in checked studies, unresolved V genes explain under half, and the rest has no known cause. V and J calls and clone size are as listed in that table; D and trimming were resolved from the DNA. The sample records around 330,000 clones, around 85% of which are singletons. Jointly, the top ten make up 1.5% to 2% of the sample.

The study at large found these results: The amount of clinical and demographic metadata varied by source and participant and was provided uncurated.

Participants in the prospective study were enrolled through a virtual design, were aged about 18 to 100 years, and lived in 20 to 30 United States geographic areas. In the prospective study, cohorts were assigned on the basis of participant-reported clinical history obtained from a screening survey and a study questionnaire. A participant counted as exposed if, within 2 weeks of entering the study, that participant had been in contact with someone who had a PCR-confirmed or clinician-diagnosed COVID-19 case. Each participant in the prospective study had whole blood, serum and a nasopharyngeal or oropharyngeal swab collected by mobile phlebotomists. Additional blood draws and questionnaires over an approximately 2-month period could optionally be provided by prospective study participants. Prospective study blood samples were shipped either frozen or at room temperature before DNA extraction.

This sequence originates from a woman aged 25 to 39 who had been exposed to COVID-19. Sequencing used PBMCs or T cells enriched from blood (not recorded which). Recombination linked TRBV9 to TRBJ1-3, with no D gene named confidently. Read as DNA, the sequence is TGTGCCAGCAGCGTAGTCCACAAGATCGCCGGAAACACCATATATTTT. The encoded protein is CASSVVHKIAGNTIYF.